What follows are 3 T cell receptor beta chains derived from one specimen sequenced in a study of chronic HIV infection and antiretroviral therapy. TCRdb fed the 5' RACE reads into MiXCR, producing one record per CDR3 protein. The sample lists approximately 47,000 distinct CDR3 sequences, about a fifth occurring once. The sequencing sample was made of peripheral blood. These receptors all come from an adult who had HIV and had not received antiretroviral therapy, or was an uninfected healthy control (not recorded which).

This clonotype was seen only a few times. This sequence joins TRBV28 and TRBJ2-3, with 7 bases fitting TRBD1. Germline values: CDR1 MDHEN, CDR2 SYDVKM. CDR3 size: 15 residues. V lost 3 bases, J lost 0 bases, and 3 bases stayed unmatched. The CDR3, as DNA: TGTGCCAGCAGTTTGGACAGGCCGAGCACAGATACGCAGTATTTT. Protein product: CASSLDRPSTDTQYF. Together with reference TRBV28 and TRBJ2-3, the CDR3 gives the full variable domain: DVKVTQSSRYLVKRTGEKVFLECVQDMDHENMFWYRQDPGLGLRLIYFSYDVKMKEKGDIPEGYSVSREKKERFSLILESASTNQTSMYLCASSLDRPSTDTQYFGPGTRLTVL.

The rearrangement joins TRBV29-1 to TRBJ1-1; TRBD1 matches 10 bases. This CDR3 is built from 15 residues. J lost 1 base, V lost 4 bases, and 6 bases had no gene match. CDR1 is SQVTM and CDR2 is ANQGSEA in the germline V gene. The CDR3 sequence: CSVAGTGAANTEAFF. CDR3 coding DNA: TGCAGCGTTGCAGGGACAGGGGCTGCGAACACTGAAGCTTTCTTT.

This clonotype was observed once. This sequence joins TRBV5-1 and TRBJ2-7, with a tentative D call TRBD2 (7 bases). From germline, CDR1 is SGHRS and CDR2 YFSETQ. CDR3 length: 14 residues. V was pared by 4 bases and J by 3 bases, with 14 bases between. CDR3 nucleotide sequence: TGCGCCAGCAGCCCCCAGGGAGGGGGCTACGAGCAGTACTTC. Translated: CASSPQGGGYEQYF.